This entry features one T cell receptor beta chain sequence. Its cognate antigen is unknown. CDR1 and CDR2 (germline): LNHDA, SQIVND (reference sequence). The ends were cut back, 4 bases at V and 1 base at J, with 13 bases in the middle. The length of the CDR3 is 15 residues. TCRdb reprocessed the 5' RACE reads with MiXCR, giving one entry per CDR3 protein. The sample contains 580,000 or so distinct CDR3 sequences, 17% of which appear only once. The sample originates from a study of T-cell memory formation after mild COVID-19. Study context: Across donors, TCR clusters were largely donor specific.

Study conclusions and caveats: Memory from before infection featured some responding clones, which suggests cross-reactive memory joined.

The chain employs TRBV19 and TRBJ1-1; D might be TRBD1 (6 bases). The sequenced material came from PBMCs or a T cell subset sorted from them (not recorded which). The origin of this receptor is an adult woman who had mild COVID-19 (a few samples of this study predate the infection). Cell type and time point are not known. The CDR3 DNA sequence: TGTGCCAGTAGTAACCGACAGGATCAGAACACTGAAGCTTTCTTT. Amino acid sequence: CASSNRQDQNTEAFF.